The T cell receptor (beta chain) under discussion was sequenced for a study of T cell repertoires in cytomegalovirus infection. Background on the study: Indications came from public TCR beta signatures; they pointed to CMV infection and to a matching HLA type.

A single record per CDR3 protein comes from TCRdb applying MiXCR to the reads. The sample consists of fewer than 350,000 distinct CDR3 sequences, 25% to 35% of them appearing once. Comment on this clonotype: Its specificity is not known.

The CDR3 has 13 residues. Trimming shortened V by 3 bases and J by 3 bases, and 8 bases separated the two germline ends. Germline V gene data show CDR1 as SGHVS and CDR2 as FNYEAQ. The sequences come from cultured PBMCs, collected from culture after CMV antigen stimulation. This TCR came from a human donor in good health (CMV status not recorded). Some clones in this sample may be carry-over from other donors' samples. The chain uses TRBV7-6 and TRBJ1-2; D not certain. CDR3 DNA sequence: TGTGCCAGCAGCTTGGTCCGGGACTATGGCTACACCTTC. Its protein product is CASSLVRDYGYTF. The whole variable domain, filled in from reference TRBV7-6 and TRBJ1-2, reads GAGVSQSPRYKVTKRGQDVALRCDPISGHVSLYWYRQALGQGPEFLTYFNYEAQQDKSGLPNDRFSAERPEGSISTLTIQRTEQRDSAMYRCASSLVRDYGYTFGSGTRLTVV.